This TCR beta chain was captured in a study of cytomegalovirus exposure and HLA in healthy donors. PCR primers comprised 60 Vbeta and 13 Jbeta primers. Method: immunoSEQ multiplex PCR; TCRdb's copy keeps in-frame clones and lacks some. The sample includes about 75,000 clones. Unrecorded immune exposure was likely among donors, who were nominally healthy when sampled. The V gene lost 3 bases and the J gene lost 4 bases, with 20 bases spanning the gap. Germline V gene sequence: CDR1 SGDLS, CDR2 YYNGEE. The CDR3 consists of 16 residues. This TCR was sampled from a man younger than 35 in good health and CMV-seropositive. Sequenced input: PBMCs. The chain combines TRBV9 with TRBJ2-7, with D possibly being TRBD2 (6 bases). The CDR3 sequence is CASSGRGTAEIYEQYF. For the CDR3, the DNA is TGTGCCAGCAGCGGACGGGGGACCGCCGAGATATACGAGCAGTACTTC.